Presented here are 9 T cell receptor beta chains from one specimen sequenced in a study of beta chain features in type 1 diabetes. The investigators reverse transcribed all of the isolated RNA, so they sequenced expressed TCRB transcripts. Some clones are missing from TCRdb's copy, which holds only in-frame ones; the method was immunoSEQ multiplex PCR. The sample lists approximately 160,000 clones; around 8% were seen once. The sequenced sample consisted of central memory CD4+ T cells from blood. The receptors shown here come from a man younger than 35 in good health.

The rearrangement links TRBV5-1 to TRBJ1-1; possible D gene TRBD1, 5 bases. The V end lost 4 bases, the J end lost 4 bases, and 17 bases lay between the germline ends. Germline values: CDR1 SGHRS, CDR2 YFSETQ. The CDR3 runs to 15 residues. The CDR3 DNA reads as TGCGCCAGCAGCATGCGGGACCCGCAGTCCACTGAAGCTTTCTTT. This sequence encodes CASSMRDPQSTEAFF.

In its sample, this clone was seen a few times. A junction end diverges from the germline sequence, so it may reflect a read error. This chain joins TRBV14 and TRBJ2-7, with 7 bases identical to TRBD1. The germline gives CDR1 SGHDN, CDR2 FVKESK. The CDR3 is made up of 13 amino acids. CDR3 sequence (DNA): TGTGCCAGCAGGCGATCGAATACGGGACAGATTAACTTC. Translated, it gives CASRRSNTGQINF.

This clone was seen only a few times. This chain uses TRBV7-2 with TRBJ2-7; TRBD2 is a possible D gene (6 bases). CDR1 SGHTA and CDR2 FQGNSA come from the germline V gene. Trimming took off 5 bases at V and 2 bases at J, with 13 bases between the two ends. This CDR3 has 14 amino acids. CDR3 amino acids: CASSPARGTYEQYF. The CDR3 DNA sequence: TGTGCCAGCAGCCCAGCCCGGGGGACCTACGAGCAGTACTTC.

This clone was picked up a small number of times. The chain links TRBV7-3 to TRBJ2-7; TRBD1 is a possible D gene (6 bases). Trimming stripped 5 bases from V and 6 bases from J, with 17 bases between. Germline V lookup: CDR1 SGHTA, CDR2 FQGTGA. The length of the CDR3 is 14 residues. The CDR3, as DNA: TGTGCCAGCAGCCCCCCGGGACAAGGATCCGAGCAGTACTTC. Translated, it gives CASSPPGQGSEQYF. Based on the CDR3 plus reference TRBV7-3 and TRBJ2-7, the full variable domain is GAGVSQTPSNKVTEKGKYVELRCDPISGHTALYWYRQSLGQGPEFLIYFQGTGAADDSGLPNDRFFAVRPEGSVSTLKIQRTERGDSAVYLCASSPPGQGSEQYFGPGTRLTVT.

This chain connects TRBV7-2 to TRBJ1-4; 9 bases align to TRBD1. Losses at the gene ends were 4 bases for V and 8 bases for J; bases not matched to a gene: 5. CDR1 is SGHTA, CDR2 FQGNSA, per germline. This CDR3 spans 14 amino acids. CDR3 amino acids: CASSSGTGIEKLFF. Here the CDR3 DNA reads TGTGCCAGCAGCTCCGGGACAGGGATCGAAAAACTGTTTTTT.

This clone was detected only a few times. The chain has TRBV7-9 and TRBJ1-2; weak D call: TRBD1 (5 bases). The CDR3 is 15 residues long. Trimming left V 0 bases short and J 2 bases short, with 10 bases between. Per the germline V gene, CDR1 is SEHNR and CDR2 is FQNEAQ (reference sequence). This chain's CDR3 is CASSLAETANYGYTF. Here the CDR3 DNA reads TGTGCCAGCAGCTTAGCGGAGACAGCAAACTATGGCTACACCTTC.

The J gene is TRBJ1-1, the V gene TRBV9, with 7 nucleotides matching TRBD1. The CDR3 consists of 12 residues. Trimming cost V 0 bases and J 10 bases; bases outside gene matches: 3. The germline V gene has CDR1 SGDLS and CDR2 YYNGEE. DNA of the CDR3: TGTGCCAGCAGCGTAGAAGAGGGGGCAGCTTTCTTT. Encoded protein: CASSVEEGAAFF.

The rearrangement uses TRBV28 and TRBJ1-5; TRBD1 might be the D (5 bases). The length of the CDR3 is 16 residues. Trimming removed 8 bases at V and 0 bases at J, with 17 bases between. Germline CDR1 reads MDHEN; CDR2 reads SYDVKM. The DNA of the CDR3 is TGTGCCAGCGCTTTGGGGGGGAGGACTAGCAATCAGCCCCAGCATTTT. This sequence encodes CASALGGRTSNQPQHF.

This clone has at least ten counts. This chain links TRBV15 with TRBJ1-1; tentatively, D is TRBD1 (5 bases). V shed 0 bases and J shed 4 bases, with 12 bases lying between them. The germline V gene has CDR1 LNHNV and CDR2 YYDKDF (reference sequence). The CDR3 is 15 residues long. As DNA, the CDR3 is TGTGCCACCAGCAGAGATCTACAGGCCCCCACTGAAGCTTTCTTT. Translation: CATSRDLQAPTEAFF.